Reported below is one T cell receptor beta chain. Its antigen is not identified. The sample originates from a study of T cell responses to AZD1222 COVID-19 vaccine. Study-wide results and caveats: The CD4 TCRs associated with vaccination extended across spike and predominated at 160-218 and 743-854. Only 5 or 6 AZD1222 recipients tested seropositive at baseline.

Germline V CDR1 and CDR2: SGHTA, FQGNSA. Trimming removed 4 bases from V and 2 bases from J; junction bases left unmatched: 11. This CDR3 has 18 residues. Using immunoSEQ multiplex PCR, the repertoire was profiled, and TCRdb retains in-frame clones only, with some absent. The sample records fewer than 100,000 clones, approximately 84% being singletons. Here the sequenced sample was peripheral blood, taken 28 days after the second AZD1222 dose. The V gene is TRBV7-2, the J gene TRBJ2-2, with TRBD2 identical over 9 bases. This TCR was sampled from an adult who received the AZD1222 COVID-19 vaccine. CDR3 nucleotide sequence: TGTGCCAGCAGCTCCCTGTGGGGCGGGAGGGCCAACACCGGGGAGCTGTTTTTT. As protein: CASSSLWGGRANTGELFF.